This TCR beta chain is from a study of glioma-infiltrating T cells. Amplification of TCR alpha and beta CDR3 regions from RNA used iRepertoire nested multiplex PCR. TCRdb reprocessed the multiplex PCR reads via MiXCR and lists one record per CDR3 protein. The sample contains some 99,000 distinct CDR3 sequences, 25% to 30% of which appear only once. CDR1 and CDR2 from the germline V gene are SGHKS and YYEKEE (reference sequence). Unmatched junction bases numbered 11, after V lost 4 bases and J lost 9 bases. The CDR3 contains 15 residues. Sequenced sample: glioma tissue, nonneoplastic brain tissue, or PBMCs (not recorded which). This TCR derives from a human donor with low-grade glioma or glioblastoma, undergoing nonglioma brain surgery, or in good health (not recorded which). The chain links TRBV5-5 to TRBJ2-1, with 9 bases that match TRBD2. CDR3 region: CASSGGTSFEGEQFF. The DNA of the CDR3 is TGTGCCAGCAGCGGCGGGACTAGCTTCGAGGGTGAGCAGTTCTTC.